A single sample gave rise to the 16 T cell receptor beta chains below, sequenced in a study of blood T cell repertoires in COVID-19. Here immunoSEQ multiplex PCR was the method, and the copy in TCRdb shows in-frame clones only, minus some. The sample lists 18,000 or so clones, over 90% occurring once. Input material: peripheral blood. The origin of the receptors is a woman aged 50 to 60 with active COVID-19.

The CDR3, as DNA: TGTGCCAGCAGCCGGGAGGGGGAGACCCAGTACTTC. Translation: CASSREGETQYF. V gene TRBV2 combines with J gene TRBJ2-5; 8 bases are shared with TRBD2. CDR1 is SNHLY, CDR2 FYNNEI, per germline. The CDR3 is 12 amino acids. J lost 5 bases, V lost 6 bases, and 2 bases had no gene match. Drawing the rest from reference TRBV2 and TRBJ2-5, the complete variable domain is EPEVTQTPSHQVTQMGQEVILRCVPISNHLYFYWYRQILGQKVEFLVSFYNNEISEKSEIFDDQFSVERPDGSNFTLKIRSTKLEDSAMYFCASSREGETQYFGPGTRLLVL.

The sample holds one count of this clone. The chain recombines TRBV28 with TRBJ1-3; D is unclear. Germline assignment: CDR1 MDHEN and CDR2 SYDVKM. The CDR3 totals 14 residues. The V end lost 1 base, the J end lost 5 bases, and 9 bases lay between the germline ends. The CDR3 DNA sequence: TGTGCCAGCAGTTTATCCGGGGTCCGAAACACCATATATTTT. The encoded protein is CASSLSGVRNTIYF.

J is TRBJ2-2 and V is TRBV10-3; 8 bases are a match to TRBD2. Germline V gives CDR1 ENHRY, CDR2 SYGVKD. The V and J ends lost 4 bases and 0 bases, in that order; junction bases with no gene match: 4. This CDR3 has 16 residues. The CDR3 reads CAISAGRASNTGELFF. CDR3 nucleotide sequence: TGTGCCATCAGTGCCGGGAGGGCGTCGAACACCGGGGAGCTGTTTTTT.

The chain has TRBV2 and TRBJ2-1, with no clear D. The germline V gene has CDR1 SNHLY and CDR2 FYNNEI. The CDR3 is 14 amino acids. With 6 bases removed from V and 4 bases from J, the gap between germline ends came to 13 bases. As DNA, the CDR3 is TGTGCCAGCAGCGTCACTGCGAATTACAATGAGCAGTTCTTC. As protein: CASSVTANYNEQFF.

V usage is TRBV7-9 and J usage is TRBJ2-7, with TRBD2 matching over 8 bases. Germline V gene sequence: CDR1 SEHNR, CDR2 FQNEAQ (reference sequence). CDR3 size: 15 residues. After removal of 7 bases from V and 0 bases from J, the junction contained 8 bases not matched to a gene. CDR3 sequence (DNA): TGTGCCAGCACTCCGGACCTAGCGGGCTCCTACGAGCAGTACTTC. Protein product: CASTPDLAGSYEQYF.

This chain uses TRBV30 with TRBJ1-3; no clear D. Trimming cost V 0 bases and J 2 bases, with 11 bases left between them. This CDR3 has 15 amino acids. Per germline, CDR1 GTSNPN and CDR2 SVGIG (reference sequence). The CDR3 DNA sequence: TGTGCCTGGAGTGTACGTGGAGGGCCTGGAAACACCATATATTTT. Encoded protein: CAWSVRGGPGNTIYF.

V usage is TRBV11-2 and J usage is TRBJ2-1; perhaps TRBD2 as D (6 bases). The ends were cut back, 1 base at V and 3 bases at J, with 13 bases in the middle. This CDR3 contains 16 residues. Looked up from germline, CDR1 is SGHAT and CDR2 is FQNNGV. Here the CDR3 reads CASSLGLGPLYNEQFF. CDR3 nucleotides: TGTGCCAGCAGCTTAGGACTAGGGCCCCTCTACAATGAGCAGTTCTTC.

The chain carries TRBV2 and TRBJ1-1; 9 bases align to TRBD1. With 6 bases clipped from V and 1 base from J, the junction kept 6 bases outside the gene matches. CDR3 length: 15 amino acids. CDR1 is SNHLY, CDR2 FYNNEI, per germline. CDR3 in amino acids: CASRKRDRENTEAFF. The CDR3, as DNA: TGTGCCAGCAGGAAAAGGGACAGGGAGAACACTGAAGCTTTCTTT.

The chain is built from TRBV28 and TRBJ1-1; D is uncertain. Trimming took off 6 bases at V and 5 bases at J, with 13 bases between the two ends. The CDR3 sequence is 13 residues long. The germline V gene encodes CDR1 MDHEN and CDR2 SYDVKM. CDR3 in amino acids: CASSQPGGTEAFF. In nucleotides, the CDR3 is TGTGCCAGCAGCCAACCAGGTGGTACTGAAGCTTTCTTT.

The chain uses TRBV5-1 and TRBJ2-3; D is unclear. This CDR3 contains 14 residues. V lost 1 base, J lost 5 bases, and 11 bases lay in between. Germline V gene data show CDR1 as SGHRS and CDR2 as YFSETQ. The CDR3 protein is CASSLNGGGDTQYF. For the CDR3, the DNA is TGCGCCAGCAGCTTGAACGGTGGCGGAGATACGCAGTATTTT. The full variable domain, in which reference TRBV5-1 and TRBJ2-3 provide the parts outside the CDR3, is KAGVTQTPRYLIKTRGQQVTLSCSPISGHRSVSWYQQTPGQGLQFLFEYFSETQRNKGNFPGRFSGRQFSNSRSEMNVSTLELGDSALYLCASSLNGGGDTQYFGPGTRLTVL.

The chain carries TRBV11-3 and TRBJ2-7; 7 bases line up with TRBD1. The V and J ends lost 3 bases and 4 bases, in that order; junction bases with no gene match: 12. The CDR3 runs to 16 residues. Germline CDR1 and CDR2: SGHNT and YENEEA. The CDR3 region is CASSFPLDRVRYEQYF. CDR3 coding DNA: TGTGCCAGCAGCTTCCCCCTTGACAGGGTGAGGTACGAGCAGTACTTC.

The chain couples TRBV24-1 to TRBJ2-7, with D possibly being TRBD2 (6 bases). Germline CDR1 and CDR2: KGHDR and SFDVKD. This CDR3 has 13 amino acids. The V gene lost 4 bases and the J gene lost 3 bases, with 9 bases spanning the gap. CDR3: CATSDGGSYEQYF. The DNA of the CDR3 is TGTGCCACCAGTGACGGGGGAAGCTACGAGCAGTACTTC.

The chain uses TRBV4-1 and TRBJ1-3, with 7 bases identical to TRBD1. In germline, CDR1 is MGHRA, CDR2 YSYEKL. The CDR3 is 18 residues long. J was trimmed by 4 bases and V by 0 bases; bases with no gene match: 12. CDR3 nucleotides: TGCGCCAGCAGCCAAGATTCTCCCACTACAGGGGCCGGAAACACCATATATTTT. Translation gives CASSQDSPTTGAGNTIYF.

The chain uses TRBV3-1 (or the pseudogene TRBV3-2) and TRBJ2-1, with 16 positions matching TRBD2. This CDR3 region has 17 residues. The V and J ends lost 1 base and 10 bases, in that order; junction bases with no gene match: 7. Germline CDR1 reads LGHDT; CDR2 reads YNNKEL (reference sequence). In DNA form, the CDR3 reads TGTGCCAGCAGCCAAGGTGGGACTAGCGGGAGGGCCGGGGAGCAGTTCTTC. Translation: CASSQGGTSGRAGEQFF.

The chain uses TRBV3-1 (or the pseudogene TRBV3-2) and TRBJ1-4; tentative D call: TRBD1 (6 bases). Trimming took 0 bases from V and 7 from J, leaving 12 bases between them. Looked up from germline, CDR1 is LGHDT and CDR2 is YNNKEL (reference sequence). The CDR3 has 15 residues. CDR3 nucleotide sequence: TGTGCCAGCAGCCAAGATGAAGGGGGGGGTGAAAAACTGTTTTTT. As protein: CASSQDEGGGEKLFF.

This clone appeared a single time. The chain uses TRBV5-5 and TRBJ2-2; tentatively, D is TRBD1 (6 bases). The germline V gene has CDR1 SGHKS and CDR2 YYEKEE (reference sequence). The V gene lost 6 bases and the J gene lost 5 bases, with 14 bases spanning the gap. The CDR3 has 14 amino acids. CDR3 in amino acids: CASTRTDPTGELFF. The CDR3 nucleotides read TGTGCCAGCACCCGGACAGACCCGACCGGGGAGCTGTTTTTT. Drawing the rest from reference TRBV5-5 and TRBJ2-2, the complete variable domain is DAGVTQSPTHLIKTRGQQVTLRCSPISGHKSVSWYQQVLGQGPQFIFQYYEKEERGRGNFPDRFSARQFPNYSSELNVNALLLGDSALYLCASTRTDPTGELFFGEGSRLTVL.